The rows below give T cell receptor beta chains drawn from one sample of a study of blood T cell repertoires in COVID-19. The repertoire was sequenced with immunoSEQ multiplex PCR; TCRdb's copy has only in-frame clones and lacks some. The sample records approximately 100,000 clones, about 89% being singletons. Specimen: peripheral blood. These receptors were collected from a man in his fifties with acute or convalescent COVID-19. Both conserved end residues are part of each CDR3. A row's size may be missing; if present it is once, few, many or a size class.

j_call: TRBJ1-1; clone_size: -; v_call: TRBV10-2; cdr3_length: 17; cdr3_aa: CASSPSGIRFGNTEAFF
j_call: TRBJ1-1; clone_size: few; v_call: TRBV14; cdr3_length: 13; cdr3_aa: CASSQALPTQAFF
j_call: TRBJ1-1; clone_size: -; v_call: TRBV6-5; cdr3_length: 13; cdr3_aa: CASRQQGSAEAFF
j_call: TRBJ2-1; clone_size: -; v_call: TRBV5-1; cdr3_length: 15; cdr3_aa: CASSTGTTSYNEQFF
j_call: TRBJ1-3; clone_size: -; v_call: TRBV19; cdr3_length: 16; cdr3_aa: CASKDRGRAREDTIYF
j_call: TRBJ1-4; clone_size: -; v_call: TRBV5-1; cdr3_length: 15; cdr3_aa: CASSIDRGPNEKLFF
j_call: TRBJ1-1; clone_size: few; v_call: TRBV27; cdr3_length: 13; cdr3_aa: CASSPRQGPEAFF
j_call: TRBJ1-5; clone_size: once; v_call: TRBV4-1; cdr3_length: 15; cdr3_aa: CASSQDGGENQPQHF
j_call: TRBJ2-1; clone_size: -; v_call: TRBV27; cdr3_length: 14; cdr3_aa: CASFSGSSYNEQFF
j_call: TRBJ2-2; clone_size: once; v_call: TRBV6-6; cdr3_length: 14; cdr3_aa: CASSYRIVSGELFF
j_call: TRBJ1-5; clone_size: many; v_call: TRBV12-3/TRBV12-4; cdr3_length: 12; cdr3_aa: CASSFRVQPQHF
j_call: TRBJ2-5; clone_size: -; v_call: TRBV7-2; cdr3_length: 13; cdr3_aa: CASTQRGKETQYF
j_call: TRBJ2-3; clone_size: -; v_call: TRBV21-1; cdr3_length: 24; cdr3_aa: CASSKYPDGLGPDETGGVTDTQYF
j_call: TRBJ2-2; clone_size: -; v_call: TRBV5-1; cdr3_length: 16; cdr3_aa: CASSLSTSRGTGELFF
j_call: TRBJ2-7; clone_size: -; v_call: TRBV6-1; cdr3_length: 16; cdr3_aa: CASSETWEVAPAEQYF
j_call: TRBJ1-1; clone_size: -; v_call: TRBV7-9; cdr3_length: 13; cdr3_aa: CASSFDRGTEAFF
j_call: TRBJ1-1; clone_size: -; v_call: TRBV7-2; cdr3_length: 15; cdr3_aa: CASSLEGAMNTEAFF
j_call: TRBJ2-1; clone_size: -; v_call: TRBV5-1; cdr3_length: 17; cdr3_aa: CASSLGLADASYNEQFF
j_call: TRBJ1-1; clone_size: -; v_call: TRBV30; cdr3_length: 14; cdr3_aa: CAWSVGLFEGEAFF
j_call: TRBJ2-3; clone_size: -; v_call: TRBV27; cdr3_length: 14; cdr3_aa: CASSLDLAPDTQYF
j_call: TRBJ2-1; clone_size: -; v_call: TRBV4-1; cdr3_length: 14; cdr3_aa: CASSGERDYNEQFF
j_call: TRBJ2-3; clone_size: -; v_call: TRBV2; cdr3_length: 16; cdr3_aa: CASSPYAGGFTDTQYF
j_call: TRBJ1-1; clone_size: -; v_call: TRBV7-3; cdr3_length: 13; cdr3_aa: CASSFGRNTEAFF
j_call: TRBJ1-1; clone_size: -; v_call: TRBV27; cdr3_length: 19; cdr3_aa: CASSLLPGRSQFMNTEAFF
j_call: TRBJ2-2; clone_size: -; v_call: TRBV5-1; cdr3_length: 16; cdr3_aa: CASSPRQGANTGELFF
j_call: TRBJ2-1; clone_size: -; v_call: TRBV24-1; cdr3_length: 15; cdr3_aa: CATSEGLAGYNEQFF
j_call: TRBJ2-2; clone_size: -; v_call: TRBV4-1; cdr3_length: 15; cdr3_aa: CASSSEGVNTGELFF
j_call: TRBJ2-7; clone_size: -; v_call: TRBV5-4; cdr3_length: 14; cdr3_aa: CASTQQGTLREQYF
j_call: TRBJ2-3; clone_size: -; v_call: TRBV2; cdr3_length: 15; cdr3_aa: CASSETRGSTDTQYF
j_call: TRBJ2-3; clone_size: -; v_call: TRBV19; cdr3_length: 22; cdr3_aa: CASKGGAPGLAGGPPVADTQYF
j_call: TRBJ2-3; clone_size: -; v_call: TRBV6-6; cdr3_length: 16; cdr3_aa: CASSYSASGRADTQYF
j_call: TRBJ2-2; clone_size: -; v_call: TRBV5-1; cdr3_length: 16; cdr3_aa: CASSFPAGGGTGELFF
j_call: TRBJ2-3; clone_size: -; v_call: TRBV25-1; cdr3_length: 14; cdr3_aa: CASSEGGATDTQYF
j_call: TRBJ1-2; clone_size: -; v_call: TRBV19; cdr3_length: 12; cdr3_aa: CASSARTGGYTF
j_call: TRBJ2-3; clone_size: -; v_call: TRBV7-6; cdr3_length: 16; cdr3_aa: CASSPQASGRTDTQYF
j_call: TRBJ2-5; clone_size: -; v_call: TRBV7-9; cdr3_length: 13; cdr3_aa: CASSLAFAETQYF
j_call: TRBJ2-1; clone_size: -; v_call: TRBV27; cdr3_length: 15; cdr3_aa: CASSLFLRADNEQFF
j_call: TRBJ2-2; clone_size: -; v_call: TRBV11-1; cdr3_length: 15; cdr3_aa: CASSLVAGHTGELFF
j_call: TRBJ1-2; clone_size: -; v_call: TRBV14; cdr3_length: 13; cdr3_aa: CASSQDTGVGYTF
j_call: TRBJ1-5; clone_size: -; v_call: TRBV6-5; cdr3_length: 15; cdr3_aa: CASSLGRLKGEPQHF
j_call: TRBJ2-1; clone_size: -; v_call: TRBV10-1; cdr3_length: 15; cdr3_aa: CASSTRGLAGNEQFF
j_call: TRBJ2-7; clone_size: -; v_call: TRBV30; cdr3_length: 11; cdr3_aa: CAWSRAYEQYF
j_call: TRBJ1-3; clone_size: once; v_call: TRBV30; cdr3_length: 15; cdr3_aa: CAWSTGDRTGNTIYF
j_call: TRBJ2-5; clone_size: -; v_call: TRBV12-3/TRBV12-4; cdr3_length: 13; cdr3_aa: CASSGRAGETQYF
j_call: TRBJ2-1; clone_size: -; v_call: TRBV7-6; cdr3_length: 15; cdr3_aa: CASSSTSASYNEQFF
j_call: TRBJ2-3; clone_size: -; v_call: TRBV5-6; cdr3_length: 14; cdr3_aa: CASRSGGDTDTQYF
j_call: TRBJ1-1; clone_size: -; v_call: TRBV18; cdr3_length: 14; cdr3_aa: CASSPDRKNTEAFF
j_call: TRBJ1-2; clone_size: few; v_call: TRBV5-1; cdr3_length: 12; cdr3_aa: CASSADIYGYTF
j_call: TRBJ1-2; clone_size: once; v_call: TRBV5-1; cdr3_length: 16; cdr3_aa: CASSFGGTGPNYGYTF
j_call: TRBJ2-1; clone_size: -; v_call: TRBV7-9; cdr3_length: 14; cdr3_aa: CASSPARGYNEQFF
j_call: TRBJ2-7; clone_size: -; v_call: TRBV7-9; cdr3_length: 13; cdr3_aa: CASSLLTGNEQYF
j_call: TRBJ1-1; clone_size: -; v_call: TRBV2; cdr3_length: 18; cdr3_aa: CASSDKQGAPILNTEAFF
j_call: TRBJ2-1; clone_size: -; v_call: TRBV19; cdr3_length: 15; cdr3_aa: CASSTSGSSYNEQFF
j_call: TRBJ1-5; clone_size: -; v_call: TRBV6-1; cdr3_length: 15; cdr3_aa: CASSEGGAGYQPQHF
j_call: TRBJ1-2; clone_size: -; v_call: TRBV15; cdr3_length: 19; cdr3_aa: CATSEGTAYSSINRYGYTF
j_call: TRBJ2-1; clone_size: -; v_call: TRBV7-9; cdr3_length: 14; cdr3_aa: CASSSGTGWNEQFF
j_call: TRBJ2-1; clone_size: -; v_call: TRBV10-3; cdr3_length: 16; cdr3_aa: CAISESGTGGKNEQFF
j_call: TRBJ2-7; clone_size: -; v_call: TRBV10-2; cdr3_length: 12; cdr3_aa: CASGLTGYEQYF
j_call: TRBJ2-3; clone_size: hyperexpanded; v_call: TRBV10-1; cdr3_length: 12; cdr3_aa: CASSEGGDTQYF
j_call: TRBJ2-1; clone_size: -; v_call: TRBV13; cdr3_length: 15; cdr3_aa: CASSLAGTRDNEQFF